This TCR beta chain was sequenced during a study of blood T cell repertoires in COVID-19. Data came from immunoSEQ multiplex PCR; TCRdb stores just in-frame clones and leaves some out. The sample lists fewer than 500,000 clones, about 90% occurring once. There are 13 residues in the CDR3. Trimming left V 5 bases short and J 0 bases short, with 7 bases between. Germline loops: CDR1 SNHLY, CDR2 FYNNEI. This receptor was identified in a woman aged 18 to 35 who had recovered from COVID-19. Sequencing was done on a sample of PBMCs or T cells enriched from blood (not recorded which). J is TRBJ1-1 and V is TRBV2; the D is unclear. CDR3 sequence (DNA): TGTGCCAGCAGTCGAGCCCTGAACACTGAAGCTTTCTTT. It specifies CASSRALNTEAFF. Together with reference TRBV2 and TRBJ1-1, the CDR3 gives the full variable domain: EPEVTQTPSHQVTQMGQEVILRCVPISNHLYFYWYRQILGQKVEFLVSFYNNEISEKSEIFDDQFSVERPDGSNFTLKIRSTKLEDSAMYFCASSRALNTEAFFGQGTRLTVV.